A single T cell receptor beta chain is shown here with its context. Its matching antigen is unknown. This specimen belongs to a study of cytomegalovirus exposure and HLA in healthy donors. Study-level points and caveats: In the 120 or so validation repertoires, about 94% of cluster scores exceeded 0, per a later analysis. Testing in vitro showed a few CMV-associated chains specific for CMV antigens. Among TCR beta chains, those listed as cytomegalovirus-associated numbered some 170.

Some clones are missing from TCRdb's copy, which holds only in-frame ones; the method was immunoSEQ multiplex PCR. Of roughly 60,000 clones listed, 90% to 97% are singletons. V lost 3 bases to trimming and J lost 4 bases, with 16 bases between them. The CDR3 totals 15 residues. The germline V gene has CDR1 SGDLS and CDR2 YYNGEE. The V call is TRBV9, the J call TRBJ1-1; weak D call: TRBD1 (6 bases). The sample comprised PBMCs. This clonotype was obtained from a woman aged 18-35 years in good health and CMV-seronegative. The DNA of the CDR3 is TGTGCCAGCAGCGCTAACGGGGGGCTGGGCACTGAAGCTTTCTTT. Encoded protein: CASSANGGLGTEAFF.